Listed below are T cell receptor beta chains from one sample, sequenced in a study of shared clonotypes between healthy human individuals. Libraries were prepared by immunoSEQ multiplex PCR; TCRdb keeps only in-frame clonotypes and omits some of them. The table has about 2,100,000 clones, approximately 94% seen once. Sequencing was performed on naive CD8+ T cells from PBMCs. Receptor source: a man between 18 and 35 years old in good health. Some clones in this sample may be carry-over from other donors' samples. CDR3s include the opening cysteine and the closing phenylalanine or tryptophan. Fields, in order: J gene, V gene, CDR3 protein.

TRBJ2-4,TRBV10-1,CASSPGQGDPTAKNIQYF
TRBJ1-1,TRBV7-9,CASSGRTGVLNTEAFF
TRBJ1-2,TRBV9,CASSAPPGPSSF
TRBJ2-7,TRBV5-8,CASSRLLSLSYEQYF
TRBJ1-1,TRBV6-5,CASSLQANTEAFF
TRBJ2-1,TRBV5-1,CASSLDRDSEYNEQFF
TRBJ2-5,TRBV29-1,CSVDRDRQQETQYF
TRBJ2-7,TRBV10-3,CAISPTVSSYEQYF
TRBJ1-1,TRBV4-1,CASSPHAGNTEAFF
TRBJ2-2,TRBV27,CASSLGRTGELFF
TRBJ2-2,TRBV5-8,CASSFTGAYTGELFF
TRBJ2-1,TRBV7-6,CASSPHWGADEQFF
TRBJ2-5,TRBV27,CASSPRGSQETQYF
TRBJ2-3,TRBV5-4,CASSLAVAPGRTDTQYF